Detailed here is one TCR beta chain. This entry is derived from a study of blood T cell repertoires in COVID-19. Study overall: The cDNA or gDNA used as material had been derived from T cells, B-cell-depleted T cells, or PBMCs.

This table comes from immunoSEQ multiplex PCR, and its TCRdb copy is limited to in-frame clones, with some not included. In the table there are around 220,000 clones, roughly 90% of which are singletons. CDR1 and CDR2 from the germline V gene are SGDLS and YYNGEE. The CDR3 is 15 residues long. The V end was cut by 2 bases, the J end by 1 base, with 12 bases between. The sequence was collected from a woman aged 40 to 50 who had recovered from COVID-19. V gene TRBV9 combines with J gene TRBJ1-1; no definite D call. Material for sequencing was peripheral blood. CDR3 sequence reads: CASSVNPAKNTEAFF. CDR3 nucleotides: TGTGCCAGCAGCGTTAATCCAGCGAAGAACACTGAAGCTTTCTTT.